Reported below is one T cell receptor beta chain. Its antigen is unidentified. This was a deep-level run. Generated by immunoSEQ multiplex PCR, the TCRdb table keeps only in-frame clones and is missing some. The sample holds more than 2 million clones, 95% seen once. The J segment lost 3 bases and the V segment lost 3 bases, leaving 6 bases of the junction unmatched. This CDR3 comprises 18 residues. Germline V gene lookup returns CDR1 LNHNV and CDR2 YYDKDF (reference sequence). The data are from a study of shared clonotypes between healthy human individuals. Overall study: Each donor's CD4 naive and CD4 memory cells filled three plates apiece, CD8 naive two, and CD8 memory one.

Findings and limits, study-wide: It was anticipated that sequencing depth would influence how many clonotypes donors shared.

The rearrangement uses TRBV15 and TRBJ1-6; TRBD1 agrees at 12 bases. This TCR was recovered from a man between 18 and 29 years old in good health. Sequencing was carried out using naive CD4+ T cells sorted from blood. The sample's subset: CD45RA+ positively selected. Written as DNA, the CDR3 is TGTGCCACCAGCAGTACGGGACAGGGGGCCCTCTATAATTCACCCCTCCACTTT. Encoded protein: CATSSTGQGALYNSPLHF.